This passage covers 6 T cell receptor beta chains from one sample sequenced in a study of blood T cell repertoires in COVID-19. Assay used: immunoSEQ multiplex PCR; TCRdb lists only in-frame clones, some missing. The sample has some 250,000 clones; roughly 90% are singletons. The sample consisted of peripheral blood. The receptor source for this set is a man aged 55 to 70 with acute or convalescent COVID-19.

The rearrangement uses TRBV6-2 or TRBV6-3 and TRBJ1-1; D is possibly TRBD1 (6 bases). CDR1 and CDR2 from the germline V gene are MNHEY and SVGEGT. V lost 6 bases and J 0 bases, leaving 20 bases between the germline ends. The CDR3 spans 17 residues. As DNA, the CDR3 is TGTGCCAGCAGCCAACTCCAGGGGACAATAATGAACACTGAAGCTTTCTTT. Amino acids: CASSQLQGTIMNTEAFF.

The genes are TRBV6-1 and TRBJ2-3; weak D call: TRBD1 (5 bases). CDR1 MNHNS and CDR2 SASEGT come from the germline V gene. Deletions cut 1 base from V and 3 bases from J, with 11 bases between. The CDR3 spans 15 residues. The CDR3 DNA follows: TGTGCCAGCAGTGAAGGGGGCAGGGATACAGATACGCAGTATTTT. Translated: CASSEGGRDTDTQYF.

The rearrangement uses TRBV6-6 and TRBJ1-5; 12 bases match TRBD1. This CDR3 region has 16 residues. With V trimmed by 5 bases and J by 2 bases, 4 bases remained unmatched. The germline gives CDR1 MNHNY, CDR2 SVGAGI (reference sequence). For the CDR3, the DNA is TGTGCCAGCAGTACCGGGACAGGGGGCGGCAATCAGCCCCAGCATTTT. The encoded protein is CASSTGTGGGNQPQHF.

V is TRBV30 and J is TRBJ1-3; no clear D. This CDR3 has 13 residues. Deletions cut 2 bases from V and 3 bases from J, with 8 bases between. Germline values: CDR1 GTSNPN, CDR2 SVGIG (reference sequence). In DNA, the CDR3 is TGTGCCTGGAGTTTGACTGTTGGAAACACCATATATTTT. Protein: CAWSLTVGNTIYF.

The gene calls are TRBV6-1 and TRBJ1-6; D is unresolved. The CDR3 length is 14 residues. Germline-derived CDR1 and CDR2 are MNHNS and SASEGT. Trimming shortened V by 6 bases and J by 8 bases, and 14 bases separated the two germline ends. The CDR3 loop reads CASRPLSGDSPLHF. CDR3 DNA sequence: TGTGCCAGCAGACCCCTCTCCGGGGATTCACCCCTCCACTTT.

The chain couples TRBV7-3 to TRBJ2-3; 7 nucleotides line up with TRBD2. The CDR3 has 15 residues. The germline V gene encodes CDR1 SGHTA and CDR2 FQGTGA. V lost 5 bases and J lost 6; bases outside the gene matches: 11. The CDR3 DNA reads as TGTGCCAGCAGCCCCGGGGCGGGAGAGTTGGATACGCAGTATTTT. Protein sequence: CASSPGAGELDTQYF. Full variable domain (outside the CDR3, taken from reference TRBV7-3 and TRBJ2-3): GAGVSQTPSNKVTEKGKYVELRCDPISGHTALYWYRQSLGQGPEFLIYFQGTGAADDSGLPNDRFFAVRPEGSVSTLKIQRTERGDSAVYLCASSPGAGELDTQYFGPGTRLTVL.